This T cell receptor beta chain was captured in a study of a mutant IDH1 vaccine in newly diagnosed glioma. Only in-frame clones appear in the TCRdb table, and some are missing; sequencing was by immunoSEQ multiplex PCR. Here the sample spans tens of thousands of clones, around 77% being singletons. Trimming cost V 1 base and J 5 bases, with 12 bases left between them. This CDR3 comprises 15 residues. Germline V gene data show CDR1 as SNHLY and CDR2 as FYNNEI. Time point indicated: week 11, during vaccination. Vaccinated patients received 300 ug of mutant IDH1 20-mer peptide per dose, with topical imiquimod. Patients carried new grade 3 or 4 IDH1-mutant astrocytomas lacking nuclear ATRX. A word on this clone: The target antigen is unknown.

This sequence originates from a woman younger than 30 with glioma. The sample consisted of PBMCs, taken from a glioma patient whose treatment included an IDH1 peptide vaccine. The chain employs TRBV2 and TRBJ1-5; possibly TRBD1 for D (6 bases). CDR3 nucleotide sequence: TGTGCCAGCAGTGAAGGGTTGAGGGGGGATCAGCCCCAGCATTTT. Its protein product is CASSEGLRGDQPQHF.